These T cell receptor beta chains were read from a single sample in a study of cytomegalovirus exposure and HLA in healthy donors. Profiling relied on immunoSEQ multiplex PCR, and the TCRdb table lists in-frame clones only, not all of them. The ten most abundant clones cover about 6% of a sample with tens of thousands of clones. Sequences were obtained from PBMCs. The receptor source for this set is a girl under 18 in good health and CMV-seropositive. Each CDR3 is given with its conserved first and last residue. The D gene is left open where the match is weak.

TRBJ2-3,-,TRBV7-9,CASSFTGDTQYF,TGTGCCAGCAGCTTTACTGGAGATACGCAGTATTTT
TRBJ2-1,-,TRBV5-6,CASSLGAGEQFF,TGTGCCAGCAGCTTGGGAGCAGGTGAGCAGTTCTTC
TRBJ2-3,TRBD1,TRBV25-1,CASQETDRDTDTQYF,TGTGCCAGCCAAGAGACTGACAGGGACACAGATACGCAGTATTTT
TRBJ2-7,-,TRBV19,CASSNYEREQYF,TGTGCCAGTAGTAACTATGAACGAGAGCAGTACTTC
TRBJ1-2,TRBD1,TRBV6-5,CASSSTGVGYTF,TGTGCCAGCAGTTCGACAGGGGTCGGCTACACCTTC
TRBJ1-5,-,TRBV2,CASKDAGASNQPQHF,TGTGCCAGCAAGGATGCGGGAGCTAGCAATCAGCCCCAGCATTTT
TRBJ1-1,-,TRBV29-1,CSVDEGDTEAFF,TGCAGCGTTGATGAGGGGGACACTGAAGCTTTCTTT
TRBJ2-6,-,TRBV7-3,CASSSGSGANVLTF,TGTGCCAGCAGCTCAGGGTCTGGGGCCAACGTCCTGACTTTC
TRBJ1-1,-,TRBV5-6,CASSFGGDTEAFF,TGTGCCAGCAGCTTCGGCGGCGACACTGAAGCTTTCTTT
TRBJ1-4,-,TRBV19,CASTDKGDRFHLYGEKLFF,TGTGCCAGTACTGATAAGGGCGACAGGTTCCACCTCTACGGGGAAAAACTGTTTTTT
TRBJ2-3,TRBD1,TRBV29-1,CSVEPYSGQGNPDTQYF,TGCAGCGTTGAACCCTACTCTGGACAGGGCAACCCAGATACGCAGTATTTT
TRBJ1-2,TRBD1,TRBV7-9,CASSPGTGINYGYTF,TGTGCCAGCAGCCCGGGGACAGGGATTAACTATGGCTACACCTTC
TRBJ1-2,-,TRBV19,CASSIGSDNYGYTF,TGTGCCAGTAGTATCGGGTCAGACAACTATGGCTACACCTTC
TRBJ2-7,TRBD1,TRBV4-3,CASSQEMLQGAQNEQYF,TGCGCCAGCAGCCAAGAGATGTTACAGGGGGCCCAGAACGAGCAGTACTTC
TRBJ1-2,TRBD1,TRBV5-1,CASSLETPGQGPYGYTF,TGCGCCAGCAGCTTGGAGACCCCGGGACAGGGGCCCTATGGCTACACCTTC
TRBJ1-1,-,TRBV5-5,CASSPRGTEAFF,TGTGCCAGCAGCCCCCGGGGCACTGAAGCTTTCTTT
TRBJ2-1,-,TRBV29-1,CSVEPRDTQLFF,TGCAGCGTTGAACCCCGGGACACACAACTGTTCTTC
TRBJ2-5,-,TRBV7-6,CASSLRGQETQYF,TGTGCCAGCAGCTTACGGGGCCAAGAGACCCAGTACTTC
TRBJ2-7,TRBD1,TRBV11-3,CASSPDRGYEQYF,TGTGCCAGCAGCCCGGACAGGGGCTACGAGCAGTACTTC
TRBJ2-1,-,TRBV19,CASRLEGYNEQFF,TGTGCCAGCCGACTAGAGGGCTACAATGAGCAGTTCTTC
TRBJ1-1,-,TRBV30,CAWGLKVLGTEAFF,TGTGCCTGGGGACTGAAGGTCCTAGGGACTGAAGCTTTCTTT
TRBJ2-2,TRBD2,TRBV11-3,CASSLDQVILAGAVTGELFF,TGTGCCAGCAGCTTAGACCAGGTGATTTTAGCGGGGGCCGTCACCGGGGAGCTGTTTTTT
TRBJ1-1,TRBD1,TRBV5-1,CASSLGTGNTEAFF,TGCGCCAGCAGCTTAGGGACAGGAAACACTGAAGCTTTCTTT
TRBJ1-2,-,TRBV5-1,CASSRGGQDGYTF,TGCGCCAGCAGCCGCGGGGGGCAGGATGGCTACACCTTC
TRBJ1-2,-,TRBV5-6,CASSLAWGGHSYGYTF,TGTGCCAGCAGCTTGGCCTGGGGGGGGCACAGCTATGGCTACACCTTC
TRBJ1-6,TRBD1,TRBV7-2,CASSLRVGGGPNPLHF,TGTGCCAGCAGCTTACGCGTAGGAGGGGGCCCCAACCCCCTCCACTTT
TRBJ1-2,-,TRBV19,CASSISLDYGYTF,TGTGCCAGTAGTATCTCACTCGACTATGGCTACACCTTC
TRBJ1-1,TRBD1,TRBV19,CASIKDRESLPEAFF,TGTGCCAGTATTAAGGACAGGGAATCATTGCCTGAAGCTTTCTTT
TRBJ2-2,TRBD1,TRBV7-9,CASSLGQLTGELFF,TGTGCCAGCAGCTTGGGACAGCTCACCGGGGAGCTGTTTTTT
TRBJ1-6,-,TRBV11-2,CASSLERMVSPLHF,TGTGCCAGCAGCTTAGAGCGTATGGTTTCACCCCTCCACTTT
TRBJ1-2,-,TRBV6-5,CASSYQGNYGYTF,TGTGCCAGCAGTTACCAGGGAAACTATGGCTACACCTTC
TRBJ2-2,-,TRBV9,CASSPYTGELFF,TGTGCCAGCAGCCCCTACACCGGGGAGCTGTTTTTT
TRBJ2-3,TRBD2,TRBV18,CASCGRETDTQYF,TGTGCCAGCTGTGGGAGGGAAACAGATACGCAGTATTTT
TRBJ2-1,TRBD1,TRBV2,CASSRTGERNEQFF,TGTGCCAGCAGCCGGACAGGGGAAAGGAATGAGCAGTTCTTC
TRBJ2-1,-,TRBV11-3,CASSLADSYNEQFF,TGTGCCAGCAGCTTAGCTGACAGCTACAATGAGCAGTTCTTC
TRBJ1-6,TRBD1,TRBV6-6,CASSSDRGRPNSPLHF,TGTGCCAGCAGTTCCGACAGGGGTCGGCCAAATTCACCCCTCCACTTT
TRBJ1-2,-,TRBV5-1,CASSWGRDIEIYGYTF,TGCGCCAGCAGCTGGGGGAGGGATATCGAAATTTATGGCTACACCTTC
TRBJ2-3,-,TRBV11-3,CASSPRTATDTQYF,TGTGCCAGCAGCCCTAGGACAGCCACAGATACGCAGTATTTT
TRBJ1-3,TRBD1,TRBV5-6,CASSWGQAMDTIYF,TGTGCCAGCAGCTGGGGACAGGCGATGGACACCATATATTTT
TRBJ1-3,-,TRBV7-6,CASSALEHGASSGNTIYF,TGTGCCAGCAGCGCTCTTGAACATGGGGCAAGTTCTGGAAACACCATATATTTT
TRBJ2-3,TRBD2,TRBV28,CASASGGKKSTDTQYF,TGTGCCAGCGCCTCCGGGGGGAAAAAAAGCACAGATACGCAGTATTTT
TRBJ1-6,-,TRBV11-3,CASSPSNSFSPLHF,TGTGCCAGCAGCCCTTCTAATTCGTTTTCACCCCTCCACTTT
TRBJ1-1,TRBD1,TRBV28,CASSLIQGGVNTEAFF,TGTGCCAGCAGTTTAATACAGGGGGGGGTGAACACTGAAGCTTTCTTT
TRBJ2-7,TRBD1,TRBV6-5,CASSYSAGGLEQYF,TGTGCCAGCAGTTACTCGGCAGGGGGCCTCGAGCAGTACTTC
TRBJ2-5,-,TRBV7-6,CASSLTGNQETQYF,TGTGCCAGCAGCTTAACCGGGAACCAAGAGACCCAGTACTTC
TRBJ1-1,-,TRBV7-9,CASSFMGRGTEAFF,TGTGCCAGCAGCTTTATGGGGAGGGGGACTGAAGCTTTCTTT
TRBJ2-3,TRBD2,TRBV27,CASSLLSGGTDTQYF,TGTGCCAGCAGTTTATTGAGCGGGGGCACAGATACGCAGTATTTT